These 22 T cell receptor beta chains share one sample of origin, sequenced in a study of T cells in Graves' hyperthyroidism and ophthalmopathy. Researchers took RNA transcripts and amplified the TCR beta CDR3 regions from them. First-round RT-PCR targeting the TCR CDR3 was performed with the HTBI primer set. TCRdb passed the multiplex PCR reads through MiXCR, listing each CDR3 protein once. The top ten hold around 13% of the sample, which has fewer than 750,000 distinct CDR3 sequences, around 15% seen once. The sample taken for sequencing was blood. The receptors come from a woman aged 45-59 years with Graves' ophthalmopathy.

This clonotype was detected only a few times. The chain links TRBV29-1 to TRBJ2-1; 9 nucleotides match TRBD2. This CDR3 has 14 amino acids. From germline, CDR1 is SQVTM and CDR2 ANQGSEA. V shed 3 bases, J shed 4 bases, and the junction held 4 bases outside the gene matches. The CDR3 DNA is TGCAGCGTTGATAGCCTAGCGGGATACAATGAGCAGTTCTTC. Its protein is CSVDSLAGYNEQFF.

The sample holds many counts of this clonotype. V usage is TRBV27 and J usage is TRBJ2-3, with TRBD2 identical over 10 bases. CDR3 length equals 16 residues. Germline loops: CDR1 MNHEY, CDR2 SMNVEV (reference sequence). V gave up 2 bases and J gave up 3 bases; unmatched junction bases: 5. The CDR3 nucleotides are TGTGCCAGCAGTTTAGAGGGACTAGCGAGGACAGATACGCAGTATTTT. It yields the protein CASSLEGLARTDTQYF.

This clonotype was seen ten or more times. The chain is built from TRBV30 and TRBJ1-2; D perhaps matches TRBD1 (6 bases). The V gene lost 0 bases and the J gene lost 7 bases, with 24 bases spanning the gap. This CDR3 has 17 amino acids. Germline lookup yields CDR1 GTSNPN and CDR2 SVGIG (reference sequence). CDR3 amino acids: CAWSVPIDRPSASGYTF. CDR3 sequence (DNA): TGTGCCTGGAGTGTACCTATTGACAGGCCGTCGGCCTCTGGCTACACCTTC.

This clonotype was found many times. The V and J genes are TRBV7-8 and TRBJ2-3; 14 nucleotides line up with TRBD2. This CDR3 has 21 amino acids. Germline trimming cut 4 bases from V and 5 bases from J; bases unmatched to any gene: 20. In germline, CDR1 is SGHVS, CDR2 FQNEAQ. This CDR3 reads CASSYQWLPTSGRAREDTQYF. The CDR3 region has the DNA TGTGCCAGCAGCTACCAGTGGTTACCGACTAGCGGGAGGGCCCGAGAAGATACGCAGTATTTT.

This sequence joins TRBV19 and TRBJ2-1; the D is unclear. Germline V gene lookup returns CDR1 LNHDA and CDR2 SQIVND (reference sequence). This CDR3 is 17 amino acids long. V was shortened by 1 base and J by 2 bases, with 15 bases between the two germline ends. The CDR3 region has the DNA TGTGCCAGTAGTATAGTCGTTGCGGCGGTAACCTACAATGAGCAGTTCTTC. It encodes CASSIVVAAVTYNEQFF.

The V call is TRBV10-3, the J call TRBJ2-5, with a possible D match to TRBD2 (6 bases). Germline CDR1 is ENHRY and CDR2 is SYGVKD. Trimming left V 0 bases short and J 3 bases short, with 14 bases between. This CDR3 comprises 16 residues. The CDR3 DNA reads TGTGCCATCAGTGAGTCAGGGAGGCGGGGAAAAGAGACCCAGTACTTC. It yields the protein CAISESGRRGKETQYF.

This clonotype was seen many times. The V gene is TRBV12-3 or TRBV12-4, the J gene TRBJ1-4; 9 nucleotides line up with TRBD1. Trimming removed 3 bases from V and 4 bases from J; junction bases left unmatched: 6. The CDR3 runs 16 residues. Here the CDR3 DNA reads TGTGCCAGCAGTTTGGGCCCGACAGGGGGTAATGAAAAACTGTTTTTT. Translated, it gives CASSLGPTGGNEKLFF.

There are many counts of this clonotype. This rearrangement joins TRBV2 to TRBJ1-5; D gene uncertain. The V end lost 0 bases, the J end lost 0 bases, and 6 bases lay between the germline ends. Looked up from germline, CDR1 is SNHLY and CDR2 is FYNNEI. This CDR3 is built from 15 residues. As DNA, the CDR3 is TGTGCCAGCAGTGAAGCGGGTCTTAGCAATCAGCCCCAGCATTTT. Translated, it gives CASSEAGLSNQPQHF.

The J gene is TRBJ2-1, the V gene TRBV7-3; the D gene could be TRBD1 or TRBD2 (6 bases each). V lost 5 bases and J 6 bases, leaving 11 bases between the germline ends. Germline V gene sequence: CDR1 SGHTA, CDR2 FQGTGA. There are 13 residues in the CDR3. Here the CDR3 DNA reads TGTGCCAGCAGCCGAGGGGGAGGCAATGAGCAGTTCTTC. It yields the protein CASSRGGGNEQFF.

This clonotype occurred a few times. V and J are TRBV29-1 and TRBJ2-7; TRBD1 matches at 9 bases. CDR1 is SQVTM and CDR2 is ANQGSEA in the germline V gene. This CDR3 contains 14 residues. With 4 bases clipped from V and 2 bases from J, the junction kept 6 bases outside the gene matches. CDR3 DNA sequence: TGCAGCGTTGCCGGGACAGGGAAGGCCTACGAGCAGTACTTC. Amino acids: CSVAGTGKAYEQYF.

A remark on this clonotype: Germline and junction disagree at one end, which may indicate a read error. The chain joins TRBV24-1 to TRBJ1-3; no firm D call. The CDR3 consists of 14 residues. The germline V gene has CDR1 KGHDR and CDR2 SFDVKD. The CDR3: CATWTDFSGNTIYF. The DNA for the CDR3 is TGTGCCACCTGGACCGATTTCTCGGGAAACACCATATACTTT.

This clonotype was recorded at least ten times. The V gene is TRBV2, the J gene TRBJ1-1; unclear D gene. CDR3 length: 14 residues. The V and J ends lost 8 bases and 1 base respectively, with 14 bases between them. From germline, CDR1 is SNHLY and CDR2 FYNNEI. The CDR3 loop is CASPRGQKNTEAFF. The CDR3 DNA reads TGTGCCAGCCCGAGAGGGCAGAAGAACACTGAAGCTTTCTTT. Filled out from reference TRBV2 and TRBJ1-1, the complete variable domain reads EPEVTQTPSHQVTQMGQEVILRCVPISNHLYFYWYRQILGQKVEFLVSFYNNEISEKSEIFDDQFSVERPDGSNFTLKIRSTKLEDSAMYFCASPRGQKNTEAFFGQGTRLTVV.

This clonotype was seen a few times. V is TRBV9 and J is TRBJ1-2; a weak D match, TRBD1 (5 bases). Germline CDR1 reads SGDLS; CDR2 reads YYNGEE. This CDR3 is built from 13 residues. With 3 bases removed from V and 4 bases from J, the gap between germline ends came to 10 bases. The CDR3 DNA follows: TGTGCCAGCAGCGCAGGGTTCGGCTATGGCTACACCTTC. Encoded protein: CASSAGFGYGYTF.

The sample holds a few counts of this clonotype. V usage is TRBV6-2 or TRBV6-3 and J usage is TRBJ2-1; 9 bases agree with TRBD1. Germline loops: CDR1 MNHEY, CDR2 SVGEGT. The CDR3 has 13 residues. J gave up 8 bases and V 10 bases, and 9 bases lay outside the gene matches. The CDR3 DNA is TGTGCCACCCGGGACAGGGCTTGGGATGAGCAGTTCTTC. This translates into CATRDRAWDEQFF.

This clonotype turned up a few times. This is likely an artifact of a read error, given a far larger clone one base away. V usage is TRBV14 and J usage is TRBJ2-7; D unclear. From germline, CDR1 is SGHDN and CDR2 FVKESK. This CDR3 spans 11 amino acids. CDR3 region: CANSPSYEQYF. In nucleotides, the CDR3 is TGTGCCAACAGCCCCTCCTACGAGCAGTACTTC.

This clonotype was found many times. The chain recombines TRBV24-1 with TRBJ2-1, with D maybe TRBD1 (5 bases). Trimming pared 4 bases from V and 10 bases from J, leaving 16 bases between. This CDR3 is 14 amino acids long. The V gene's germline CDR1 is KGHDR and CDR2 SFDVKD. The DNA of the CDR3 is TGTGCCACCAGTGACCCCATGGGGCTGGGGGAGCAGTTCTTC. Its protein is CATSDPMGLGEQFF.

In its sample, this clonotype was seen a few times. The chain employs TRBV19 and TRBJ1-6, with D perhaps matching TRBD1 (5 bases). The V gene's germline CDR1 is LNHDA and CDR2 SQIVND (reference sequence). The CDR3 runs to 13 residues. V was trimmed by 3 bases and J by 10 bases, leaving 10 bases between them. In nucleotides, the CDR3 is TGTGCCAGTAGTATTCTCGGGGACTCACCCCTCCACTTT. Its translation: CASSILGDSPLHF.

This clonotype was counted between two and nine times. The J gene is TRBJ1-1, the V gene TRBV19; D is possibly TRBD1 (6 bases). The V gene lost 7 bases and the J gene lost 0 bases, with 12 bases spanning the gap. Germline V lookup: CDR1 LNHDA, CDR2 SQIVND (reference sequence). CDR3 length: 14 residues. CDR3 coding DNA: TGTGCCAGTACCGTGGACAGATTGAACACTGAAGCTTTCTTT. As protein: CASTVDRLNTEAFF.

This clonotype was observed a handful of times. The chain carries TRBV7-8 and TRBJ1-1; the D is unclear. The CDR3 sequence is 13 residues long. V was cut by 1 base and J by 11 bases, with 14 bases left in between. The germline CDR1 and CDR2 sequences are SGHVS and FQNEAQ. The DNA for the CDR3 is TGTGCCAGCAGCTTAGGTGGCACGCGTGAGGCTTTCTTT. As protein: CASSLGGTREAFF.

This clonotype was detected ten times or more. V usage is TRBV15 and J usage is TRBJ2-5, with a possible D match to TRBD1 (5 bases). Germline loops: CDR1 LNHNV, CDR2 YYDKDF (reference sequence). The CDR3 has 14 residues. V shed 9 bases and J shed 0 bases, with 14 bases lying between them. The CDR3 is CATLYWTHQETQYF. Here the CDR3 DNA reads TGTGCCACGCTTTACTGGACACACCAAGAGACCCAGTACTTC.

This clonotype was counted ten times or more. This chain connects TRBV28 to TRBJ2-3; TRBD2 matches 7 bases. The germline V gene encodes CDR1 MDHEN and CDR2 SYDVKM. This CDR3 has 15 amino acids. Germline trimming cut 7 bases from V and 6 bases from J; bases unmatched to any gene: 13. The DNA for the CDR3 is TGTGCCAGCACCGCTTTGGCGGGAGTAACGGATACGCAGTATTTT. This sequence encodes CASTALAGVTDTQYF.

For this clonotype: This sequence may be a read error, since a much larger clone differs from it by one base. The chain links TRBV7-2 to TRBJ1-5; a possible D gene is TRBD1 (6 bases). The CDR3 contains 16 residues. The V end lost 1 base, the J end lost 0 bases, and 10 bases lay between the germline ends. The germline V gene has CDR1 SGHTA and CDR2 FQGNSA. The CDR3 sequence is CASSLGGTNSNQPQHF. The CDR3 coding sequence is TGTGCCAGCAGCTTAGGGGGGACAAATAGCAATCAGCCCCAGCATTTT.